This TCR beta chain was captured by sequencing in a study of T-cell memory formation after mild COVID-19 (dated by TCRdb to about 2021). Describing the broader study: Most TCR sequence clusters were specific to one of the two donors. In a couple of donors, T-cell clones that expanded and contracted after mild COVID-19 were followed by sequencing TCRalpha and TCRbeta repertoires longitudinally. Two young, previously healthy adult volunteers, one female and one male, were included in the cohort. Overall study results and their limits: Only a couple of mild cases were covered in the study, and larger cohorts including severe cases with pre-infection samples were considered necessary. The detection of some responding clones in pre-infection memory suggests that pre-existing cross-reactive memory T cells joined the SARS-CoV-2 response. Whether the second-wave clones peaking on day 37 were SARS-CoV-2 specific was not confirmed. Contracting CD4+ clones were located mainly in the CM and EM memory subsets, whereas CD8+ clones were found to be enriched in EMRA. Clones contracting from day 15 to 85 had balanced CD4/CD8 phenotypes, while a second wave expanding from day 15 to 37 was biased towards CD4+.

This clonotype has a handful of counts. What this receptor recognizes is not known. No much larger clone is present one base from it, and per-base qualities are unavailable. This sample was sequenced with an Illumina NovaSeq 6000. TCRalpha and TCRbeta cDNA libraries were constructed by 5'RACE with constant-segment primers, with sample barcodes and unique molecular identifiers being introduced. Trizol reagent was used to extract RNA from every sample. The libraries were amplified in two PCR steps, and the second step added a second sample barcode and Illumina TruSeq adapters. Sequencing of the libraries was done on an Illumina NovaSeq, producing 2 x 150 bp paired-end reads. As for how the authors treated the data: Demultiplexing of reads and collapsing into UMI-guided consensus sequences were performed with migec v1.2.7. With mixcr v2.1.11, UMI consensuses were aligned to TRA and TRB V and J templates and assembled into clonotypes. Clonotypes were classified as expanded or contracted when called significant by both edgeR and NoisET, with noise models trained on biological replicates. For edgeR calls, the cutoffs were a false discovery rate-adjusted p below 0.01 and a log2 fold-change threshold of 1. As an exploratory analysis of dynamics, max-normalized trajectories of the 1000 most abundant clonotypes were examined with PCA combined with hierarchical clustering. The CD4 or CD8 phenotype of responding clones was assigned using the separately sequenced CD4+ and CD8+ repertoires. Through fastp at Q25 and MiXCR, TCRdb rebuilt clones from the public reads, retaining in-frame beta chains. Identical CDR3 protein sequences are pooled into one entry, listed with their most common genes and DNA. For this entry, the V and J calls and clone size follow TCRdb and not the study's own pipeline. The sample includes 92,000 or so distinct CDR3 sequences, with about 13% observed a single time. 27% of the sample is in the top ten clones.

V ends up 3 bases short and J 5 bases short, with an unmatched junction base count of 7. The CDR3, from cysteine to phenylalanine, totals 16 residues. CDR3 DNA is the only sequence kept; it has 48 bases, read in frame from the first base. According to the germline V gene, CDR1 reads SGHRS and CDR2 reads YFSETQ. Ficoll-Paque density gradient centrifugation was used to isolate PBMCs. Sequencing was performed on PBMCs or a T cell subset sorted from them (not recorded which). This receptor was taken from an adult woman who had mild COVID-19 (a few samples of this study predate the infection). The sample titles of this study are shuffled in the database, so cell type and time point are left out; the donor was told from shared clones. The chain is made from TRBV5-1 and TRBJ2-2, with 10 bases matching TRBD2. The bases read TGCGCCAGCAGCTCGGGACTAGCGCGAAGAACCGGGGAGCTGTTTTTT. Translated, it gives CASSSGLARRTGELFF.